This T cell receptor beta chain was profiled in a study of cytomegalovirus exposure and HLA in healthy donors. With respect to this clone: The target antigen is unknown.

This CDR3 is 14 amino acids long. The germline CDR1 and CDR2 sequences are SGHDT and YYEEEE. The V gene end was trimmed by 2 bases and the J gene end by 3 bases; junction bases not matched to a gene: 3. 60 Vbeta and 13 Jbeta primers were used in PCR. The method was immunoSEQ multiplex PCR; TCRdb's version includes in-frame clones alone and lacks a portion of them. The sample has 160,000 or so clones, around 80% seen once; the top ten hold 0.65% to 0.75%. Overall study findings and caveats: The study put under 200 TCR beta chains on its list as cytomegalovirus-associated.

Sequencing was done on a sample of PBMCs. The clonotype comes from a woman between 40 and 50 years old in good health and CMV-seronegative. This chain links TRBV5-6 with TRBJ2-5; TRBD2 aligns across 8 bases. DNA of the CDR3: TGTGCCAGCAGCTTTCCAGCGGGAGAAGAGACCCAGTACTTC. Amino acids: CASSFPAGEETQYF.